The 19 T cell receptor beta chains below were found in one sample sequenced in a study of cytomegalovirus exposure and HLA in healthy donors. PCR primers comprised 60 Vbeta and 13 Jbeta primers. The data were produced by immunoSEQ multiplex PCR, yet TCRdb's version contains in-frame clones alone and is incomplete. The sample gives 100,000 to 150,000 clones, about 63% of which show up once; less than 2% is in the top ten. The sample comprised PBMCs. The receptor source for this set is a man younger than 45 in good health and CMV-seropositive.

The CDR3 loop is CASSLEWTGGSTQYF. CDR3 nucleotide sequence: TGTGCCAGCAGCTTAGAGTGGACAGGGGGCTCGACCCAGTACTTC. The chain combines TRBV11-2 with TRBJ2-5; 11 positions match TRBD1. The germline gives CDR1 SGHAT, CDR2 FQNNGV. The CDR3 length is 15 residues. The trim removed 0 bases at V and 7 bases at J, leaving 4 bases unmatched.

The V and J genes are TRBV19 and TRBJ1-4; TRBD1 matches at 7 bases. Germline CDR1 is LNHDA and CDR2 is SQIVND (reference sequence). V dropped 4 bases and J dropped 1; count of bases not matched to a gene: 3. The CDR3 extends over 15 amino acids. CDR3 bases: TGTGCCAGTAGTAGTTGGGACAGAACTAATGAAAAACTGTTTTTT. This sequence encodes CASSSWDRTNEKLFF.

CDR3 protein: CASSYGQATSYEQYF. CDR3 nucleotide sequence: TGTGCCAGCAGTTACGGACAAGCTACATCCTACGAGCAGTACTTC. The chain recombines TRBV6-7 with TRBJ2-7; the D gene is possibly TRBD1 (5 bases). TRBV6-7 belongs to the ORF category, with a function that is uncertain. The CDR3 consists of 15 residues. The V and J ends lost 2 bases and 1 base respectively, with 12 bases between them.

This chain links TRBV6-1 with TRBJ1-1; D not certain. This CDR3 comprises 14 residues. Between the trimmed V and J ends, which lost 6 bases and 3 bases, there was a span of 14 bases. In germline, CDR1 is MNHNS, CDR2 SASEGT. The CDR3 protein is CASRGVGGHTEAFF. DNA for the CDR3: TGTGCCAGCAGGGGAGTGGGCGGTCACACTGAAGCTTTCTTT.

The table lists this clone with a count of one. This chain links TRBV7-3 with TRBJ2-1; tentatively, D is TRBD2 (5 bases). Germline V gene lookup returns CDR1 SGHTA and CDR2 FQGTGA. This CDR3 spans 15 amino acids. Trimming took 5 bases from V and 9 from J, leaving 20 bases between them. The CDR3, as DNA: TGTGCCAGCAGCGCTCTAGCTAGTTCTTTCGGTGAGCAGTTCTTC. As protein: CASSALASSFGEQFF.

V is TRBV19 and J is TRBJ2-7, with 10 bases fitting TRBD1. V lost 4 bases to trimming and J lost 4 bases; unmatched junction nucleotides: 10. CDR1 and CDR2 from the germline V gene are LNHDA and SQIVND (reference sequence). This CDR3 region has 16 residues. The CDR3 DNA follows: TGTGCCAGTAGTAAAGTTCCGGGACAGGGGCCTTACGAGCAGTACTTC. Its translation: CASSKVPGQGPYEQYF.

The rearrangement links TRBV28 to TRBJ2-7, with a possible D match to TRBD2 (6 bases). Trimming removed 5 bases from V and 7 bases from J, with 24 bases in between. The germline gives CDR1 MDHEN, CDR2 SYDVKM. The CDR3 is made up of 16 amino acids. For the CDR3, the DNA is TGTGCCAGCAGTCGGGGGATTAGCGGAGATTTGGGGGAGCAGTACTTC. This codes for CASSRGISGDLGEQYF.

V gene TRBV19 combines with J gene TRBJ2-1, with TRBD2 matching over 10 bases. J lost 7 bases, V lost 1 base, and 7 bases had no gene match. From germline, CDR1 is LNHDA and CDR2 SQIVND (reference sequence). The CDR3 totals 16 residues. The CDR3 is CASSIGAGGPGNEQFF. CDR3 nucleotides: TGTGCCAGTAGTATAGGAGCGGGAGGGCCAGGTAATGAGCAGTTCTTC.

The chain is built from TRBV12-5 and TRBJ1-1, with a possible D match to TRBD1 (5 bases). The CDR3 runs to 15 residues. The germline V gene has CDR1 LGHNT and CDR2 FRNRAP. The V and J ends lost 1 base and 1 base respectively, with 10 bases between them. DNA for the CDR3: TGTGCTAGTGGTTTGGCCAAGGGGTGGAACACTGAAGCTTTCTTT. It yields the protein CASGLAKGWNTEAFF. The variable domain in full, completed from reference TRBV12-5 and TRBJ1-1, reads DARVTQTPRHKVTEMGQEVTMRCQPILGHNTVFWYRQTMMQGLELLAYFRNRAPLDDSGMPKDRFSAEMPDATLATLKIQPSEPRDSAVYFCASGLAKGWNTEAFFGQGTRLTVV.

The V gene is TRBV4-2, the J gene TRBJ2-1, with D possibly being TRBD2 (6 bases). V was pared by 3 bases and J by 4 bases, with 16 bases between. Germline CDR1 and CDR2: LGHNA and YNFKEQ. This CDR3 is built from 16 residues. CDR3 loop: CASSQGEVWEYNEQFF. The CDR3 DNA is TGTGCCAGCAGCCAGGGGGAGGTCTGGGAATACAATGAGCAGTTCTTC.

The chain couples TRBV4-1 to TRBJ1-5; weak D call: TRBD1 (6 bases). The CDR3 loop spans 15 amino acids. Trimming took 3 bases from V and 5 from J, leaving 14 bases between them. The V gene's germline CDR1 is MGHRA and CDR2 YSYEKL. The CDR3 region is CASSQRGGVYQPQHF. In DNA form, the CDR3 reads TGCGCCAGCAGCCAGAGGGGGGGAGTTTATCAGCCCCAGCATTTT.

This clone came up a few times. In nucleotides, the CDR3 is TGCGCCAGCAGTTTGTCGGGAATTACTATGAACACCGGGGAGCTGTTTTTT. Protein: CASSLSGITMNTGELFF. This chain uses TRBV5-1 with TRBJ2-2, with D possibly matching TRBD2 (5 bases). The CDR3 is 17 amino acids. V was cut by 5 bases and J by 1 base, with 18 bases left in between. The germline CDR1 and CDR2 sequences are SGHRS and YFSETQ.

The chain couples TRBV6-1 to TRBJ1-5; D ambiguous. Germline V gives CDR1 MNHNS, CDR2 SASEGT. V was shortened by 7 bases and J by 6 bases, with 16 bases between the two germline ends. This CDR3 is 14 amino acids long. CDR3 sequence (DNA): TGTGCCAGCAAGATTCTTCAGGTCTTTCAGCCCCAGCATTTT. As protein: CASKILQVFQPQHF.

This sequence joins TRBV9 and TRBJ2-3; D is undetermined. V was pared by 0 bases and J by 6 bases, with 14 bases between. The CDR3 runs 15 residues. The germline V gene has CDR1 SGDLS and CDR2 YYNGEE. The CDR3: CASSVVGLAWDTQYF. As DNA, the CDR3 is TGTGCCAGCAGCGTAGTTGGCCTCGCCTGGGATACGCAGTATTTT.

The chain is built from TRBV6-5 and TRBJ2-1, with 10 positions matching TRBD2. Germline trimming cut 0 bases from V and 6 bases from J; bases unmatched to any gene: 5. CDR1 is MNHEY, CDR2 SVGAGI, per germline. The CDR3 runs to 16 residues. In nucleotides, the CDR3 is TGTGCCAGCAGTTACTCGGGAACTAGCGGGATCAATGAGCAGTTCTTC. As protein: CASSYSGTSGINEQFF.

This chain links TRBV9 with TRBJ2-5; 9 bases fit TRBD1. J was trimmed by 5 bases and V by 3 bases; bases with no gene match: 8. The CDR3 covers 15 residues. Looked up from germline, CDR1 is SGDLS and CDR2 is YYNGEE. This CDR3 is CASSARTGDGETQYF. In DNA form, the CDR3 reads TGTGCCAGCAGCGCGAGGACAGGGGACGGGGAGACCCAGTACTTC. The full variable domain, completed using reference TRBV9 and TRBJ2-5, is DSGVTQTPKHLITATGQRVTLRCSPRSGDLSVYWYQQSLDQGLQFLIQYYNGEERAKGNILERFSAQQFPDLHSELNLSSLELGDSALYFCASSARTGDGETQYFGPGTRLLVL.

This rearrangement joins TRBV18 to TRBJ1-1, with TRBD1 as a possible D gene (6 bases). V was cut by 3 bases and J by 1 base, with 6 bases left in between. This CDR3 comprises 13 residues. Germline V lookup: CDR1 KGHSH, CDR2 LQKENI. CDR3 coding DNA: TGTGCCAGCTCACCGACAGGGAACACTGAAGCTTTCTTT. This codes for CASSPTGNTEAFF. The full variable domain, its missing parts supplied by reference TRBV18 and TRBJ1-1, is NAGVMQNPRHLVRRRGQEARLRCSPMKGHSHVYWYRQLPEEGLKFMVYLQKENIIDESGMPKERFSAEFPKEGPSILRIQQVVRGDSAAYFCASSPTGNTEAFFGQGTRLTVV.

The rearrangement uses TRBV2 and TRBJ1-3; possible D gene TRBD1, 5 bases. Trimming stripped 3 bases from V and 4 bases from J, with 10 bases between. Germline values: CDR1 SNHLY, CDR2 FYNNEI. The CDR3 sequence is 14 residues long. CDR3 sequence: CASSDRAAGNTIYF. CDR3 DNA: TGTGCCAGCAGTGACAGGGCTGCCGGAAACACCATATATTTT.

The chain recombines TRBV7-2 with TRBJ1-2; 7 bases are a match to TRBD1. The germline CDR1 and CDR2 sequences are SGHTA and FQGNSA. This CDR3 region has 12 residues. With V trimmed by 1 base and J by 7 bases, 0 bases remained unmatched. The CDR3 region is CASSLGTGGYTF. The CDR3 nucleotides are TGTGCCAGCAGCTTAGGGACAGGTGGCTACACCTTC. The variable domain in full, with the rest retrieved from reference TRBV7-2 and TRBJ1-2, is GAGVSQSPSNKVTEKGKDVELRCDPISGHTALYWYRQSLGQGLEFLIYFQGNSAPDKSGLPSDRFSAERTGGSVSTLTIQRTQQEDSAVYLCASSLGTGGYTFGSGTRLTVV.